In this sample, the clone carrying this T cell receptor beta chain turned up a few times. Its cognate antigen is unknown. The record originates from a study of T-cell memory formation after mild COVID-19. Overall study context: TCR clusters showed largely donor specificity.

Study findings and constraints: Whereas later expanders leaned CD4+, clones contracting day 15 to 85 showed a balanced CD4/CD8 makeup. Memory cells collected pre-infection included some clones that later responded, suggesting cross-reactive memory joined.

V was clipped by 6 bases and J by 0 bases; unmatched bases: 6. This CDR3 is built from 15 residues. The germline gives CDR1 DFQATT, CDR2 SNEGSKA (reference sequence). From 5'RACE with constant-segment primers came TCR alpha and TCR beta cDNA libraries that carried sample barcodes and UMIs. TCRdb re-called the 5' RACE reads with MiXCR, one entry per CDR3 protein. The data hold over 95,000 distinct CDR3 sequences, with over 20% observed a single time. The clonotype comes from a man between 18 and 35 years old who had mild COVID-19 (a few samples of this study predate the infection). Cell type and time point are not known. Sequenced: PBMCs or a T cell subset sorted from them (not recorded which). The V gene is TRBV20-1, the J gene TRBJ2-3; 10 nucleotides agree with TRBD2. The CDR3 region is CSAHIAGGSTDTQYF. The CDR3 bases are TGCAGTGCACACATAGCGGGGGGCAGCACAGATACGCAGTATTTT.